Sequencing of this TCR beta chain was carried out in a study of control samples from healthy donors and cancer patients. Germline lookup yields CDR1 LNHNV and CDR2 YYDKDF (reference sequence). The CDR3 has 16 amino acids. Trimming removed 5 bases from V and 3 bases from J, with 20 bases in between. Sequenced by immunoSEQ multiplex PCR; TCRdb stores in-frame clones only, minus some. In the table there are 85,000 to 100,000 clones, approximately 93% of which are singletons. The sequence derives from a man between 18 and 35 years old in good health. Sequenced sample: blood. V and J are TRBV15 and TRBJ2-7, with D possibly matching TRBD1 (5 bases). CDR3 DNA: TGTGCCACCAGCCGCAGGTATGACAGCCCCAACTACGAGCAGTACTTC. It is translated as CATSRRYDSPNYEQYF.